The 2 T cell receptor beta chains presented below share a single source sample, sequenced in a study of T cell clonality in common variable immunodeficiency. Study-level results: Reportedly, TCR beta sequences from common variable immunodeficiency showed fewer deletions and N-nucleotide insertions.

Sequencing was performed with immunoSEQ multiplex PCR; in TCRdb, only in-frame clones are kept and a portion is missing. Sampling found 15,000 to 25,000 clones, none seen once. These receptors' targets are unknown. What was sequenced was peripheral blood mononuclear cells. The receptor set was obtained from a human donor with common variable immunodeficiency.

Turning to this clone: Coverage ceases 3 residues before the CDR3 finishes, and the germline J gene fills in the end. The chain carries TRBV5-5 and TRBJ2-1, with 8 bases that match TRBD2. The CDR3 has 14 residues. Germline assignment: CDR1 SGHKS and CDR2 YYEKEE (reference sequence). Losses at the gene ends were 4 bases for V and 6 bases for J; bases not matched to a gene: 6. CDR3 protein: CASSPLAGFNEQFF. The covered CDR3 bases are TGTGCCAGCAGCCCTCTAGCGGGCTTCAATGAG.

As regards this clone: The read stops 3 residues short of the end of the CDR3; the missing end is completed from the germline J gene. The chain has TRBV5-1 and TRBJ2-2, with 7 bases aligning to TRBD2. The germline V gene encodes CDR1 SGHRS and CDR2 YFSETQ. After removal of 0 bases from V and 3 bases from J, the junction contained 5 bases not matched to a gene. There are 16 residues in the CDR3. CDR3 in amino acids: CASSLEASGYTGELFF. CDR3 DNA, as far as it was read: TGCGCCAGCAGCTTGGAGGCTAGCGGCTACACCGGGGAG.